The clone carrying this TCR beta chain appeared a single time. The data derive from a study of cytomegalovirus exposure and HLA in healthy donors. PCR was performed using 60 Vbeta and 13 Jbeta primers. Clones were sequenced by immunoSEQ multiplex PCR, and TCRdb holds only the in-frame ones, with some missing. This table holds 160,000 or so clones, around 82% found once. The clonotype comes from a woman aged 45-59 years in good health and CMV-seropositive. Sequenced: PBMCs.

The CDR3 sequence is CASKGVWTGELFF. The CDR3, as DNA: TGTGCCAGCAAGGGGGTTTGGACCGGGGAGCTGTTTTTT. The V and J genes are TRBV2 and TRBJ2-2; a possible D gene is TRBD1 (6 bases). CDR3 length: 13 residues. V was shortened by 7 bases and J by 5 bases, with 11 bases between the two germline ends. Looked up from germline, CDR1 is SNHLY and CDR2 is FYNNEI.